This TCR beta chain was captured in a study of T cell changes during pregnancy in multiple sclerosis. The CDR3 length is 14 residues. Germline V gives CDR1 MNHNS, CDR2 SASEGT. Trimming left V 6 bases short and J 4 bases short, with 13 bases between. Only in-frame clones appear in the TCRdb table, and some are missing; sequencing was by immunoSEQ multiplex PCR. Among roughly 120,000 clones listed, roughly 92% were seen once. The receptor's source is a female donor with multiple sclerosis, enrolled in a pregnancy study. The J gene is TRBJ1-5, the V gene TRBV6-1, with unresolved D. This specimen was peripheral blood, taken in the third trimester of pregnancy. The CDR3 here is CASRELERNQPQHF. As DNA, the CDR3 is TGTGCCAGCAGGGAGTTGGAGAGGAATCAGCCCCAGCATTTT.